One sample yielded the 9 T cell receptor beta chains listed below, sequenced in a study of T cell responses to AZD1222 COVID-19 vaccine. Assay: immunoSEQ multiplex PCR; the TCRdb copy retains only in-frame clones and omits some. The sample has about 190,000 clones, approximately 92% seen once; the top ten hold approximately 1.4%. The sequencing used peripheral blood, collected on day 0 of AZD1222 vaccination. The receptors were gathered from an adult in good health.

This chain joins TRBV10-3 and TRBJ1-1; possibly TRBD1 for D (5 bases). This CDR3 comprises 15 residues. Germline CDR1 reads ENHRY; CDR2 reads SYGVKD. Trimming took off 2 bases at V and 1 base at J, with 11 bases between the two ends. DNA for the CDR3: TGTGCCATCAGTGAGACAGGTCCCAAGAACACTGAAGCTTTCTTT. Its protein is CAISETGPKNTEAFF.

V and J are TRBV19 and TRBJ1-1; perhaps TRBD1 as D (6 bases). In germline, CDR1 is LNHDA, CDR2 SQIVND (reference sequence). There are 13 residues in the CDR3. V lost 8 bases and J lost 4, with 14 bases in between. CDR3 bases: TGTGCCAGTCGTAATCGAGGGGGCACTGAAGCTTTCTTT. Its protein product is CASRNRGGTEAFF.

The chain recombines TRBV6-5 with TRBJ2-7; D may be TRBD1 or TRBD2 (5 bases each). Looked up from germline, CDR1 is MNHEY and CDR2 is SVGAGI. The CDR3 extends over 13 amino acids. Trimming shortened V by 5 bases and J by 5 bases, and 13 bases separated the two germline ends. The CDR3 DNA reads as TGTGCCAGCAGTCCTGGGGGAAGCCACGAGCAGTACTTC. Translating it yields CASSPGGSHEQYF.

CDR3 sequence: CAGLQMYAYGYTF. The CDR3 coding sequence is TGTGCCGGCTTACAGATGTACGCGTATGGCTACACCTTC. The chain combines TRBV2 with TRBJ1-2; D remains unclear. The V gene's germline CDR1 is SNHLY and CDR2 FYNNEI. The CDR3 sequence is 13 residues long. Trimming left V 11 bases short and J 5 bases short, with 18 bases between.

This chain links TRBV7-9 with TRBJ1-5; TRBD1 might be the D (5 bases). Germline-derived CDR1 and CDR2 are SEHNR and FQNEAQ (reference sequence). Trimming shortened V by 4 bases and J by 1 base, and 8 bases separated the two germline ends. This CDR3 has 14 amino acids. The CDR3 reads CASSWQGSNQPQHF. CDR3 bases: TGTGCCAGCAGCTGGCAGGGAAGCAATCAGCCCCAGCATTTT.

The V gene is TRBV19, the J gene TRBJ1-5; D is uncertain. The V end lost 10 bases, the J end lost 0 bases, and 22 bases lay between the germline ends. The CDR3 totals 17 residues. Per the germline V gene, CDR1 is LNHDA and CDR2 is SQIVND (reference sequence). The CDR3 DNA reads TGTGCCACCACTGCGGACGGATTCCTTACTAGCAATCAGCCCCAGCATTTT. Translating gives CATTADGFLTSNQPQHF.

V and J are TRBV7-9 and TRBJ1-3; no firm D call. Germline V lookup: CDR1 SEHNR, CDR2 FQNEAQ (reference sequence). The CDR3 length is 15 residues. V was shortened by 4 bases and J by 0 bases, with 10 bases between the two germline ends. CDR3 DNA sequence: TGTGCCAGCAGCTCCCAGAGGAGCTCTGGAAACACCATATATTTT. This sequence encodes CASSSQRSSGNTIYF.

This chain uses TRBV2 with TRBJ2-5; 8 bases agree with TRBD2. There are 14 residues in the CDR3. Per germline, CDR1 SNHLY and CDR2 FYNNEI. V lost 1 base, J lost 7 bases, and 5 bases stayed unmatched. The CDR3 here is CASSEDWLAGTQYF. CDR3 DNA sequence: TGTGCCAGCAGTGAAGATTGGCTAGCGGGGACCCAGTACTTC.

This chain uses TRBV19 with TRBJ1-4; no reliable D call. The CDR3 spans 16 residues. Germline-derived CDR1 and CDR2 are LNHDA and SQIVND (reference sequence). The V gene lost 5 bases and the J gene lost 5 bases, with 18 bases spanning the gap. The CDR3 coding sequence is TGTGCCAGTAGTGCTCTTTGGGGAAGATCGAATGAAAAACTGTTTTTT. As protein: CASSALWGRSNEKLFF.